The present T cell receptor beta chain was sequenced within a study of blood T cell repertoires in COVID-19 (dated by TCRdb to 2018 to 2021). Some background on the complete study: The collaborator samples originated in the United States, Italy and Spain and spanned the acute and convalescent phases of COVID-19. The prospective study material was composed of cDNA or gDNA derived from T cells, B-cell-depleted T cells, or PBMCs. Deeply sampled blood TCRbeta repertoires from subjects exposed to, actively infected with, or recovered from COVID-19 were included in the dataset. The repertoires were released in a freely available public database meant as a resource for research on the immune response to SARS-CoV-2. The samples were drawn from two sources: the first 160 participants of the ongoing ImmuneRACE study, and 1,200 or so subjects contributed by 6 global collaborators. Nearly every sample came with metadata listing a de-identified subject ID, COVID-19 status, age in years and sex. Where HLA class I and class II types were available, the types were taken from metadata supplied by the sample provider, not from assay-based typing. Summary of the overall study and its limitations: The amount of clinical and demographic metadata varied by source and participant and was provided uncurated.

About this clone itself: No antigen is known for it. Base qualities were left out, and no much larger clone turns up one base away.

Relative to germline, V is 0 bases shorter and J is 8 bases shorter, with 14 bases between their ends. The CDR3 goes from the cysteine to the phenylalanine over 15 residues. CDR3 DNA only is kept here, 45 bases in frame from base 1. Per the germline V gene, SGHRS is the CDR1 and YFSETQ is the CDR2. The collaborating institutions used their own protocols to collect whole blood in K2EDTA tubes. Collaborator samples were shipped for TCRbeta analysis as frozen whole blood, isolated PBMCs, or DNA extracted from either sample type. TCRbeta CDR3 regions were amplified from genomic DNA using the immunoSEQ Assay, a bias-controlled multiplex PCR. In the paper's pipeline: Nucleated cell counts per sample were estimated from amplification of reference gene primers within the assay. To quantify the absolute abundance of each unique TCRbeta CDR3 rearrangement, sequence reads were collapsed and filtered. Productive Simpson clonality was computed per sample as the square root of Simpson's diversity index over productive rearrangements. TCRdb mirrors the immuneACCESS table, restricted to in-frame sequences. Some clones are absent from its copies; in checked studies, under half trace to an unresolved V gene, and the reason for the others is unknown. V and J calls and clone size come straight from that table; D and trimming were deduced from the DNA. Counted in this sample were 100,000 or so clones; roughly nine tenths of them appeared once. The top ten clonotypes cover roughly 0.97% of the sample.

The chain joins TRBV5-1 to TRBJ2-2, with no confidently assigned D gene. The specimen sequenced was peripheral blood. The receptor's source is a man aged 60 to 75 with acute or convalescent COVID-19. Here the CDR3 is given as CASSLDLLQAGELFF. In nucleotides, the sequence is TGCGCCAGCAGCTTGGATCTGCTCCAAGCGGGGGAGCTGTTTTTT.